This T cell receptor beta chain was sequenced during a study of T cell responses to AZD1222 COVID-19 vaccine. The wider study: Second-dose intervals near 4 or 12 weeks were combined. Overall study results and limits: It was only a handful of AZD1222 recipients who were seropositive at baseline. Spike-specific TCR breadth rose after two AZD1222 doses, and depth rose as well. The reported proportion of spike-specific TCRs targeting unmutated variant regions was nearly half.

The CDR3 consists of 18 residues. V was clipped by 4 bases and J by 0 bases, with 22 bases between them. Germline assignment: CDR1 GTSNPN and CDR2 SVGIG (reference sequence). On this clone itself: Its target is unknown.

Using immunoSEQ multiplex PCR, the repertoire was profiled, and TCRdb retains in-frame clones only, with some absent. The table includes 110,000 to 150,000 clones, 70% to 90% detected once. The J gene is TRBJ2-1, the V gene TRBV30; D gene uncertain. The receptor comes from an adult in good health. Here the sequenced sample was peripheral blood, taken on day 0 of AZD1222 vaccination. The CDR3 here is CAWKSLLRNPSSYNEQFF. The CDR3 region has the DNA TGTGCCTGGAAGAGTCTATTGAGAAACCCTAGCTCCTACAATGAGCAGTTCTTC.